These 27 T cell receptor beta chains originate from one sample sequenced in a study of blood T cell repertoires in COVID-19. Clones were read by immunoSEQ multiplex PCR, and TCRdb kept only the in-frame ones, dropping some. This repertoire shows hundreds of thousands of clones, around 84% found once; its top ten account for 4.5% to 6%. Source material: PBMCs or T cells enriched from blood (not recorded which). The receptors shown here come from a man in his forties who had been exposed to COVID-19.

The chain recombines TRBV6-2 or TRBV6-3 with TRBJ2-7; TRBD2 matches 11 bases. The germline gives CDR1 MNHEY, CDR2 SVGEGT. This CDR3 region has 17 residues. J was trimmed by 4 bases and V by 4 bases; bases with no gene match: 12. CDR3 bases: TGTGCCAGCAGTTCCTTAATAGCGGGAGGGTCCGTATACGAGCAGTACTTC. Its protein is CASSSLIAGGSVYEQYF.

The chain recombines TRBV10-2 with TRBJ2-1; 9 nucleotides match TRBD2. The length of the CDR3 is 15 residues. V was clipped by 5 bases and J by 4 bases; unmatched bases: 6. The germline CDR1 and CDR2 sequences are WSHSY and SAAADI. The CDR3 region is CASSLSGGTYNEQFF. The CDR3, as DNA: TGCGCCAGCAGTCTTAGCGGGGGAACGTACAATGAGCAGTTCTTC.

The rearrangement uses TRBV10-2 and TRBJ2-1; TRBD2 aligns across 8 bases. CDR3 length: 13 amino acids. With 7 bases clipped from V and 10 bases from J, the junction kept 9 bases outside the gene matches. The germline V gene encodes CDR1 WSHSY and CDR2 SAAADI. Here the CDR3 reads CASTPGLELEQFF. The CDR3 bases are TGCGCCAGCACCCCGGGACTAGAGTTAGAGCAGTTCTTC.

In this sample, this clone turned up many times. The rearrangement links TRBV30 to TRBJ2-7, with D perhaps matching TRBD1 (5 bases). Trimming shortened V by 2 bases and J by 1 base, and 12 bases separated the two germline ends. Germline V gene lookup returns CDR1 GTSNPN and CDR2 SVGIG (reference sequence). This CDR3 region has 14 residues. CDR3 sequence: CAWSRGQRSYEQYF. Here the CDR3 DNA reads TGTGCCTGGAGTAGGGGCCAGAGGTCCTACGAGCAGTACTTC.

This chain joins TRBV24-1 and TRBJ2-3; the match to TRBD1 covers 7 bases. The CDR3 has 14 amino acids. The germline V gene has CDR1 KGHDR and CDR2 SFDVKD. With 6 bases clipped from V and 4 bases from J, the junction kept 6 bases outside the gene matches. The CDR3 DNA follows: TGTGCCACCAGTCGGGCAGGGGGATCAGATACGCAGTATTTT. Its translation is CATSRAGGSDTQYF.

The J gene is TRBJ2-3, the V gene TRBV19; TRBD2 agrees at 10 bases. Germline CDR1 reads LNHDA; CDR2 reads SQIVND (reference sequence). The CDR3 totals 15 residues. The J segment lost 10 bases and the V segment lost 11 bases, leaving 18 bases of the junction unmatched. This chain's CDR3 is CAAGAGTSATSAQYF. CDR3 DNA sequence: TGTGCCGCAGGAGCAGGGACTAGCGCGACATCCGCGCAGTATTTT. Supplemented by reference TRBV19 and TRBJ2-3, the full variable domain reads DGGITQSPKYLFRKEGQNVTLSCEQNLNHDAMYWYRQDPGQGLRLIYYSQIVNDFQKGDIAEGYSVSREKKESFPLTVTSAQKNPTAFYLCAAGAGTSATSAQYFGPGTRLTVL.

The V gene is TRBV24-1, the J gene TRBJ2-6; 10 nucleotides line up with TRBD2. This CDR3 is 19 amino acids long. The V gene end was trimmed by 3 bases and the J gene end by 2 bases; junction bases not matched to a gene: 9. The germline CDR1 and CDR2 sequences are KGHDR and SFDVKD. The CDR3 spells CATSDVPGSGRPGANVLTF. The CDR3 DNA follows: TGTGCCACCAGTGATGTCCCGGGTAGCGGGAGGCCTGGGGCCAACGTCCTGACTTTC.

This rearrangement joins TRBV3-1 (or the pseudogene TRBV3-2) to TRBJ2-3; 11 bases match TRBD2. The germline gives CDR1 LGHDT, CDR2 YNNKEL (reference sequence). With 5 bases clipped from V and 2 bases from J, the junction kept 15 bases outside the gene matches. The CDR3 runs to 19 residues. CDR3 sequence: CASSKKGKLAGAITDTQYF. For the CDR3, the DNA is TGTGCCAGCAGCAAGAAGGGGAAACTAGCGGGAGCGATCACAGATACGCAGTATTTT.

The gene calls are TRBV7-2 and TRBJ1-1; no definite D call. The CDR3 contains 15 residues. Trimming left V 1 base short and J 1 base short, with 10 bases between. The germline V gene encodes CDR1 SGHTA and CDR2 FQGNSA. CDR3 in amino acids: CASSLGALGNTEAFF. CDR3 bases: TGTGCCAGCAGCTTAGGGGCGTTGGGGAACACTGAAGCTTTCTTT.

The chain recombines TRBV6-5 with TRBJ1-4; D gene uncertain. The CDR3 has 15 amino acids. The germline gives CDR1 MNHEY, CDR2 SVGAGI. The V end was cut by 6 bases, the J end by 0 bases, with 11 bases between. Here the CDR3 DNA reads TGTGCCAGCAGCTCCTCCGGGGCAACTAATGAAAAACTGTTTTTT. Its translation: CASSSSGATNEKLFF.

The chain employs TRBV30 and TRBJ2-5; 10 bases are a match to TRBD2. V trimming: 4 bases; J trimming: 5 bases; junction bases outside the gene matches: 7. This CDR3 region has 14 residues. Per germline, CDR1 GTSNPN and CDR2 SVGIG (reference sequence). For the CDR3, the DNA is TGTGCCTGGAACAGCGGGAGGGCCAGGGAGACCCAGTACTTC. Translated: CAWNSGRARETQYF.

The genes are TRBV19 and TRBJ2-7; D is undetermined. Germline CDR1 is LNHDA and CDR2 is SQIVND (reference sequence). The CDR3 has 15 residues. Deletions cut 4 bases from V and 1 base from J, with 14 bases between. CDR3 DNA sequence: TGTGCCAGTAGTACCAGCGCCCTCGGTTCCTACGAGCAGTACTTC. Translating gives CASSTSALGSYEQYF. The variable domain in full, with the rest retrieved from reference TRBV19 and TRBJ2-7, is DGGITQSPKYLFRKEGQNVTLSCEQNLNHDAMYWYRQDPGQGLRLIYYSQIVNDFQKGDIAEGYSVSREKKESFPLTVTSAQKNPTAFYLCASSTSALGSYEQYFGPGTRLTVT.

This clone has just one count. The V gene is TRBV19, the J gene TRBJ1-2; 9 bases line up with TRBD1. Germline assignment: CDR1 LNHDA and CDR2 SQIVND (reference sequence). There are 15 residues in the CDR3. The trim removed 8 bases at V and 4 bases at J, leaving 11 bases unmatched. The DNA for the CDR3 is TGTGCCAGTGGCCGGGACAGGGATGTTATCTATGGCTACACCTTC. Translated, it gives CASGRDRDVIYGYTF.

The chain uses TRBV9 and TRBJ1-1, with D unclear. Germline V gives CDR1 SGDLS, CDR2 YYNGEE. This CDR3 comprises 14 residues. Trimming removed 6 bases at V and 4 bases at J, with 16 bases between. This chain's CDR3 is CASTPPGVGTEAFF. CDR3 nucleotides: TGTGCCAGCACCCCCCCCGGGGTGGGCACTGAAGCTTTCTTT.

This clone was counted ten times or more. The chain employs TRBV30 and TRBJ2-1, with TRBD2 identical over 9 bases. Trimming removed 5 bases from V and 9 bases from J; junction bases left unmatched: 11. Germline V gene data show CDR1 as GTSNPN and CDR2 as SVGIG (reference sequence). CDR3 length: 14 amino acids. CDR3 in amino acids: CAWDSGRPRVEQFF. CDR3 DNA sequence: TGTGCCTGGGATAGCGGGAGACCCCGGGTTGAGCAGTTCTTC. Full variable domain (rest looked up from reference TRBV30 and TRBJ2-1): SQTIHQWPATLVQPVGSPLSLECTVEGTSNPNLYWYRQAAGRGLQLLFYSVGIGQISSEVPQNLSASRPQDRQFILSSKKLLLSDSGFYLCAWDSGRPRVEQFFGPGTRLTVL.

CDR3 sequence: CASRGEGTDTQYF. The CDR3 bases are TGTGCCAGCCGGGGGGAGGGAACCGATACGCAGTATTTT. The gene calls are TRBV10-3 and TRBJ2-3; 7 nucleotides match TRBD2. Trimming cost V 10 bases and J 6 bases; bases outside gene matches: 10. Germline assignment: CDR1 ENHRY and CDR2 SYGVKD. The CDR3 loop spans 13 amino acids.

The chain uses TRBV5-4 and TRBJ2-1; TRBD2 agrees at 10 bases. Germline CDR1 reads SGHNT; CDR2 reads YYREEE (reference sequence). Trimming removed 2 bases from V and 7 bases from J; junction bases left unmatched: 12. CDR3 length: 17 amino acids. In DNA, the CDR3 is TGTGCCAGCAGCTTAGACCCACTAGCGGGATCCGGAAATGAGCAGTTCTTC. It translates to CASSLDPLAGSGNEQFF.

The rearrangement links TRBV30 to TRBJ2-7; tentative D call: TRBD2 (5 bases). Germline values: CDR1 GTSNPN, CDR2 SVGIG (reference sequence). Deletions cut 0 bases from V and 7 bases from J, with 7 bases between. This CDR3 comprises 11 residues. The CDR3, as DNA: TGTGCCTGGAGTGTACAGCGGGAGCAGTACTTC. It codes for CAWSVQREQYF. The whole variable domain, remainder taken from reference TRBV30 and TRBJ2-7, is SQTIHQWPATLVQPVGSPLSLECTVEGTSNPNLYWYRQAAGRGLQLLFYSVGIGQISSEVPQNLSASRPQDRQFILSSKKLLLSDSGFYLCAWSVQREQYFGPGTRLTVT.

The chain carries TRBV11-3 and TRBJ2-1, with D maybe TRBD1 (5 bases). The CDR3 totals 12 residues. The ends were cut back, 3 bases at V and 7 bases at J, with 7 bases in the middle. Germline V lookup: CDR1 SGHNT, CDR2 YENEEA. The chain's CDR3 is CASSFSGNEQFF. In DNA, the CDR3 is TGTGCCAGCAGCTTCTCAGGGAATGAGCAGTTCTTC.

The CDR3 sequence is CASSEGWDQPQHF. CDR3 DNA: TGTGCCAGCAGCGAGGGTTGGGATCAGCCCCAGCATTTT. The chain couples TRBV7-6 to TRBJ1-5; D remains unclear. The CDR3 contains 13 residues. From germline, CDR1 is SGHVS and CDR2 FNYEAQ. V gave up 5 bases and J gave up 5 bases, with 10 bases separating them.

This chain uses TRBV2 with TRBJ1-2; D is perhaps TRBD1 (6 bases). Looked up from germline, CDR1 is SNHLY and CDR2 is FYNNEI. V lost 3 bases and J 2 bases, leaving 13 bases between the germline ends. This CDR3 is 15 amino acids long. CDR3 DNA: TGTGCCAGCAGTGATGTCCAGGGGCTCAACTATGGCTACACCTTC. It yields the protein CASSDVQGLNYGYTF.

In DNA form, the CDR3 reads TGTGCCAGCAGCTTGGCTAGCGGGCGGACCGGGGAGCTGTTTTTT. Translation gives CASSLASGRTGELFF. The gene calls are TRBV5-8 and TRBJ2-2; 8 bases are shared with TRBD2. CDR3 length: 15 amino acids. Germline V gene sequence: CDR1 SGHTS, CDR2 YDEGEE. V shed 0 bases, J shed 5 bases, and the junction held 3 bases outside the gene matches.

The chain combines TRBV30 with TRBJ2-3; TRBD1 matches at 9 bases. The CDR3 consists of 14 residues. V gave up 2 bases and J gave up 8 bases; unmatched junction bases: 8. Germline assignment: CDR1 GTSNPN and CDR2 SVGIG (reference sequence). The DNA of the CDR3 is TGTGCCTGGAGTACCGGGACAGGGCAAGGTACGCAGTATTTT. This sequence encodes CAWSTGTGQGTQYF.

The chain employs TRBV24-1 and TRBJ2-3, with 8 bases matching TRBD2. The CDR3 loop spans 15 amino acids. Looked up from germline, CDR1 is KGHDR and CDR2 is SFDVKD. The trim removed 4 bases at V and 4 bases at J, leaving 6 bases unmatched. In DNA, the CDR3 is TGTGCCACCAGTGACCCAGCGGGAGTTGCAGATACGCAGTATTTT. Its protein product is CATSDPAGVADTQYF.

This chain uses TRBV7-2 with TRBJ2-1, with D uncertain. Trimming removed 5 bases at V and 4 bases at J, with 9 bases between. Germline V lookup: CDR1 SGHTA, CDR2 FQGNSA. This CDR3 comprises 13 residues. CDR3 residues: CASSLESYNEQFF. CDR3 coding DNA: TGTGCCAGCAGCCTAGAATCTTACAATGAGCAGTTCTTC.

The genes are TRBV6-5 and TRBJ2-1, with D perhaps matching TRBD2 (5 bases). Germline values: CDR1 MNHEY, CDR2 SVGAGI. V was shortened by 4 bases and J by 3 bases, with 13 bases between the two germline ends. The CDR3 sequence is 15 residues long. The CDR3 sequence is CASSSTLENYNEQFF. CDR3 nucleotide sequence: TGTGCCAGCAGTTCTACACTAGAAAACTACAATGAGCAGTTCTTC.

The chain carries TRBV5-8 and TRBJ2-7, with D maybe TRBD1 (6 bases). Trimming shortened V by 3 bases and J by 2 bases, and 12 bases separated the two germline ends. The CDR3 spans 14 residues. The germline CDR1 and CDR2 sequences are SGHTS and YDEGEE. The CDR3 nucleotides are TGTGCCAGCAGCTCCTTCCGACAGGCCTACGAGCAGTACTTC. Protein sequence: CASSSFRQAYEQYF.